These T cell receptor beta chains were read from a single sample in a study of PD-L1 blockade in urothelial cancer. Data came from immunoSEQ multiplex PCR; TCRdb stores just in-frame clones and leaves some out. The profile shows 55,000 or so clones, roughly 84% of them singletons. This specimen consisted of PBMCs, obtained around atezolizumab (anti-PD-L1) treatment. The source of these receptors is a man aged 40-49 years with urothelial cancer. Each CDR3 is given with its conserved first and last residue. The order of the fields is J gene, V gene, CDR3 protein.

>TRBJ1-4|TRBV9
CASSVAPEATNEKLFF
>TRBJ1-4|TRBV10-2
CASSEQGAFEKLFF
>TRBJ2-2|TRBV5-5
CASSLKLLNTGELFF
>TRBJ1-2|TRBV2
CASRLTANYGYTF
>TRBJ1-2|TRBV28
CASSPQKTHGYTF
>TRBJ2-7|TRBV28
CASRTSGKTYEQYF
>TRBJ2-1|TRBV29-1
CSVVEGTNEQFF
>TRBJ2-3|TRBV6-1
CASSEAVAGGQDTQYF
>TRBJ2-2|TRBV11-1
CASSHRQGGTGELFF
>TRBJ2-5|TRBV2
CASTRGTGETQYF
>TRBJ1-1|TRBV7-9
CASTRMGGEGEAFF
>TRBJ2-7|TRBV5-1
CASSLRLVSDEQYF
>TRBJ2-7|TRBV7-9
CASSSLDGGYEQYF